The source of this TCR beta chain is a study of graft-versus-host responses after intestinal transplantation. Turning to the study itself: The recipients all started with anti-thymocyte globulin induction and then took tacrolimus and steroids for two to four years.

This clone appeared a few times. The same CDR3 also results from other DNA sequences found in this sample. Trimming took 1 base from V and 4 from J, leaving 4 bases between them. Germline values: CDR1 SGHVS, CDR2 FQNEAQ. The CDR3 runs 12 residues. The table came from immunoSEQ multiplex PCR; TCRdb's copy has only in-frame clones and leaves some out. Of 8,000 or so clones detected, 93% appear once; the ten largest clones hold 2.1%. The sample here was PBMCs, taken 11 days after intestinal transplantation. V is TRBV7-8 and J is TRBJ2-5; D uncertain. This sequence originates from a human patient who received an intestinal transplant, so some T cells may come from the graft donor. For the CDR3, the DNA is TGTGCCAGCAGCTTAGTCTCAGAGACCCAGTACTTC. The encoded protein is CASSLVSETQYF.